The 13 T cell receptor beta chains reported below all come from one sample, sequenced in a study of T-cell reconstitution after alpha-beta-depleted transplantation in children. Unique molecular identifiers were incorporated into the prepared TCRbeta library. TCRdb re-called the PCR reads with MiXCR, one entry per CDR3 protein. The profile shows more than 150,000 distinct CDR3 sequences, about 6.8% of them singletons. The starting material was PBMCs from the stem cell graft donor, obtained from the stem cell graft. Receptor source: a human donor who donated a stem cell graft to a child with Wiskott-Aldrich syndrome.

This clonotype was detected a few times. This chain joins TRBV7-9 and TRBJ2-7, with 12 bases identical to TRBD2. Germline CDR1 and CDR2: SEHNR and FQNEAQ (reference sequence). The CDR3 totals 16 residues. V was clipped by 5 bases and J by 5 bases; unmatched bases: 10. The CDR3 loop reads CASSAFTSGGFNEQYF. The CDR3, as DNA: TGTGCCAGCAGCGCGTTCACTAGCGGGGGGTTCAACGAGCAGTACTTC.

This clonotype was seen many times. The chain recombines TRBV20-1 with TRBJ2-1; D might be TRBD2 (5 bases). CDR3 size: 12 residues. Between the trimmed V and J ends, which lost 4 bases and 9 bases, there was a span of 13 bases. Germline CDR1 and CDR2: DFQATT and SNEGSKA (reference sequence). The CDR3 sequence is CSAKRLSSEQFF. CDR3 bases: TGCAGTGCTAAACGACTATCATCTGAGCAGTTCTTC.

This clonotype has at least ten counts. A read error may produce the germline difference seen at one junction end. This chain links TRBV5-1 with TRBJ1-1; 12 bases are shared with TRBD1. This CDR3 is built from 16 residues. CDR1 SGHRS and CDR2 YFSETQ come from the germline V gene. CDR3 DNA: TGCGCCACCCGGGGACAGGGGGCCTTCGAGAACGCTGAAGCTTTCTTT. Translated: CATRGQGAFENAEAFF.

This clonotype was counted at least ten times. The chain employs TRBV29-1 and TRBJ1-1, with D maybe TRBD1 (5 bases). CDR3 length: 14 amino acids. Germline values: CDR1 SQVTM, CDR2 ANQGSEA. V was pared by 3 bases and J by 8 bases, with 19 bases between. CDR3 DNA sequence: TGCAGCGTTGATTTCCGCGGCAGGGCGATCGAAGCTTTCTTT. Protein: CSVDFRGRAIEAFF.

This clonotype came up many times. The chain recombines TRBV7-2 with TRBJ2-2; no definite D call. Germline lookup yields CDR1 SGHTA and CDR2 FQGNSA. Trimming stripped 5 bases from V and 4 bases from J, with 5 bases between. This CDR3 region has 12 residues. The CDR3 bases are TGTGCCAGCAGCCTTTCCACCGGGGAGCTGTTTTTT. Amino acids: CASSLSTGELFF.

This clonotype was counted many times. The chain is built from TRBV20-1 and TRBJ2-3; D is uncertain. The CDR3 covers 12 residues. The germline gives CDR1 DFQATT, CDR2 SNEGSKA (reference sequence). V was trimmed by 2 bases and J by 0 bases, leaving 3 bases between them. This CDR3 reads CSARSSTDTQYF. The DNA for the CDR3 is TGCAGTGCTAGAAGTAGCACAGATACGCAGTATTTT.

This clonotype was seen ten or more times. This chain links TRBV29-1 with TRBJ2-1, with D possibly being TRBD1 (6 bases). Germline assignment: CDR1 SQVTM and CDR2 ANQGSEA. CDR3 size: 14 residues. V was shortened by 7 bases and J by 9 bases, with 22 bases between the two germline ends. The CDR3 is CSGVTGGFPSEQFF. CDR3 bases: TGCAGCGGTGTGACAGGAGGTTTCCCCAGTGAGCAGTTCTTC.

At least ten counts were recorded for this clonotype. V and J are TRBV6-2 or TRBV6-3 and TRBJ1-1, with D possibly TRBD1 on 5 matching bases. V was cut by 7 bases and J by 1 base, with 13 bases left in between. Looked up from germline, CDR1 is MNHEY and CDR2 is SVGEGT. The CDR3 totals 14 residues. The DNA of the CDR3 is TGTGCCAGCACCCTCCGGGACGGGAACACTGAAGCTTTCTTT. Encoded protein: CASTLRDGNTEAFF.

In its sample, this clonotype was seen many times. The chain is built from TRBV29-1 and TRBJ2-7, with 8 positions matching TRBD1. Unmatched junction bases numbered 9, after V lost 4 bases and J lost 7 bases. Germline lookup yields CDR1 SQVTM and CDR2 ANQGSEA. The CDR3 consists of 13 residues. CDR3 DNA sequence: TGCAGCGTTGGGGCGACCAGGGGGCTTGAGCAGTACTTC. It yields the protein CSVGATRGLEQYF.

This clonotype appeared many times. CDR3 protein: CASSPLAGGSIYEQYF. DNA for the CDR3: TGTGCCAGCAGCCCCCTTGCGGGAGGGTCCATTTACGAGCAGTACTTC. The rearrangement uses TRBV6-1 and TRBJ2-7; TRBD2 matches at 9 bases. The CDR3 consists of 16 residues. Germline CDR1 and CDR2: MNHNS and SASEGT. With 6 bases clipped from V and 4 bases from J, the junction kept 13 bases outside the gene matches.

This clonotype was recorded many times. The CDR3: CASSLVYWAEDGYTF. CDR3 DNA sequence: TGCGCCAGCAGCTTGGTTTATTGGGCAGAAGATGGCTACACCTTC. The chain has TRBV5-1 and TRBJ1-2, with D uncertain. The V end lost 0 bases, the J end lost 6 bases, and 15 bases lay between the germline ends. Per the germline V gene, CDR1 is SGHRS and CDR2 is YFSETQ. CDR3 size: 15 residues.

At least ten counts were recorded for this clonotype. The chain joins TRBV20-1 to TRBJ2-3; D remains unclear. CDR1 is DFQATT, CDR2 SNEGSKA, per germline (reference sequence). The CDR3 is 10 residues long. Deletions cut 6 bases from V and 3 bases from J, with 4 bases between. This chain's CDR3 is CSAQTDTQYF. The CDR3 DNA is TGCAGTGCGCAGACAGATACGCAGTATTTT.

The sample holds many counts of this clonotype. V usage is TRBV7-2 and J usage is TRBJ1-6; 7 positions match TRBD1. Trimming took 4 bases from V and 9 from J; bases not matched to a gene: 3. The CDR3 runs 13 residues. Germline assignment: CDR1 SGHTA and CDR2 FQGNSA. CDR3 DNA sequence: TGTGCCAGCAGCTCCGACAGGGTTTCACCCCTCCACTTT. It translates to CASSSDRVSPLHF.